The entry that follows covers one T cell receptor beta chain sequence. Its antigen is undetermined. A second PCR, run for about 7 to 11 cycles, used a sample-barcoded 5' primer plus a J-beta primer mix. TCRdb independently ran MiXCR on the 5' RACE reads; one entry per CDR3 protein. The table has around 1,000,000 distinct CDR3 sequences, around 27% seen once; the top ten hold about 0.8%. This sample stems from a study of blood T cells in healthy people across ages. Study-level points and caveats: Researchers report that TCR beta diversity correlated strongly with naive T cell percentage. It was the long-lived donors that had more naive CD4+ cells and higher diversity than aged donors.

CDR1 and CDR2 from the germline V gene are SGHVS and FQNEAQ. The CDR3 has 16 residues. V lost 2 bases and J 4 bases, leaving 17 bases between the germline ends. The same sample was also studied in work on T cells of mothers and their children.

The sequencing input was blood. The V gene is TRBV7-8, the J gene TRBJ2-5; D possibly corresponds to TRBD2 (5 bases). This clonotype originated in a girl aged 2-10 years in good health. In DNA, the CDR3 is TGTGCCAGCAGCTTACCTAGCCCGAGGATCGGAGAGACCCAGTACTTC. It is translated as CASSLPSPRIGETQYF.